What follows are 9 T cell receptor beta chains derived from one specimen sequenced in a study of blood T cell repertoires in COVID-19. Assay used: immunoSEQ multiplex PCR; TCRdb lists only in-frame clones, some missing. The sample contains 150,000 or so clones, around 84% of which appear only once. Material: PBMCs or T cells enriched from blood (not recorded which). The receptors originated from a woman between 50 and 59 years old who had recovered from COVID-19.

The rearrangement links TRBV18 to TRBJ1-2, with unresolved D. Germline values: CDR1 KGHSH, CDR2 LQKENI. V lost 1 base, J lost 8 bases, and 14 bases lay in between. The CDR3 totals 14 residues. CDR3 residues: CASSPLEGLIGYTF. The CDR3 DNA follows: TGTGCCAGCTCACCACTCGAGGGTTTAATAGGCTACACCTTC.

This chain uses TRBV27 with TRBJ2-7, with TRBD1 matching over 7 bases. J gave up 3 bases and V 5 bases, and 7 bases lay outside the gene matches. The CDR3 is 14 amino acids. From germline, CDR1 is MNHEY and CDR2 SMNVEV (reference sequence). CDR3 nucleotides: TGTGCCAGCAGTCCTCACAGGGGAAGCTACGAGCAGTACTTC. Translated: CASSPHRGSYEQYF.

The chain uses TRBV27 and TRBJ2-7; 8 bases line up with TRBD1. With V trimmed by 10 bases and J by 4 bases, 6 bases remained unmatched. CDR1 and CDR2 from the germline V gene are MNHEY and SMNVEV (reference sequence). This CDR3 region has 12 residues. The CDR3 DNA reads as TGTGCCACCGGGACAGGAGATTACGAGCAGTACTTC. Its protein product is CATGTGDYEQYF.

The V and J genes are TRBV7-8 and TRBJ1-2; 7 bases map to TRBD1. The CDR3 spans 13 residues. Looked up from germline, CDR1 is SGHVS and CDR2 is FQNEAQ. V dropped 5 bases and J dropped 2; count of bases not matched to a gene: 2. CDR3 sequence: CASSPGQNYGYTF. The DNA of the CDR3 is TGTGCCAGCAGCCCGGGACAGAACTATGGCTACACCTTC.

The J gene is TRBJ2-3, the V gene TRBV2; 7 bases align to TRBD1. Germline values: CDR1 SNHLY, CDR2 FYNNEI. The junction had 11 bases not matched to a gene; V was cut back by 6 bases and J by 2 bases. The CDR3 has 16 residues. CDR3 bases: TGTGCCAGCAGGGGCTCGACAGGGCCGTACACAGATACGCAGTATTTT. This codes for CASRGSTGPYTDTQYF.

The V and J genes are TRBV28 and TRBJ2-1; 9 nucleotides align to TRBD1. The CDR3 consists of 18 residues. The V gene's germline CDR1 is MDHEN and CDR2 SYDVKM. Unmatched junction bases numbered 17, after V lost 2 bases and J lost 9 bases. The CDR3 region has the DNA TGTGCCAGCAGTTTAGATCGACAGGGGGAAATCACGGACGGTGAGCAGTTCTTC. It is translated as CASSLDRQGEITDGEQFF. Using reference TRBV28 and TRBJ2-1 for the parts outside the CDR3, the full variable domain is DVKVTQSSRYLVKRTGEKVFLECVQDMDHENMFWYRQDPGLGLRLIYFSYDVKMKEKGDIPEGYSVSREKKERFSLILESASTNQTSMYLCASSLDRQGEITDGEQFFGPGTRLTVL.

CDR3: CASSGTDFPYEQYF. For the CDR3, the DNA is TGTGCCAGCAGTGGGACAGACTTCCCCTACGAGCAGTACTTC. The chain uses TRBV2 and TRBJ2-7; weak D call: TRBD1 (6 bases). This CDR3 has 14 amino acids. CDR1 is SNHLY, CDR2 FYNNEI, per germline. V shed 4 bases and J shed 2 bases, with 12 bases lying between them.

The DNA for the CDR3 is TGCGCCAGCAGTTGGCTAGCGGGAGGCTCCGCCTACGAGCAGTACTTC. The encoded protein is CASSWLAGGSAYEQYF. The rearrangement links TRBV5-1 to TRBJ2-7; TRBD2 agrees at 11 bases. V lost 5 bases to trimming and J lost 2 bases; unmatched junction nucleotides: 9. The CDR3 is 16 amino acids. CDR1 SGHRS and CDR2 YFSETQ come from the germline V gene.

The V and J genes are TRBV28 and TRBJ1-4, with D tentatively TRBD1 (5 bases). The CDR3 runs to 15 residues. Germline CDR1 reads MDHEN; CDR2 reads SYDVKM. Trimming left V 2 bases short and J 4 bases short, with 11 bases between. The CDR3 sequence: CASSLAGGGNEKLFF. The CDR3 region has the DNA TGTGCCAGCAGTTTAGCGGGGGGGGGTAATGAAAAACTGTTTTTT.